The rows below give T cell receptor beta chains drawn from one sample of a study of T-cell reconstitution after alpha-beta-depleted transplantation in children. TCRdb used MiXCR to reprocess the PCR reads, holding one entry per CDR3 protein. The data show about 580,000 distinct CDR3 sequences, under 25% seen once. The specimen comprised PBMCs, mostly from graft donor cells, sampled 360 days after TCRalphabeta/CD19-depleted stem cell transplant. The source of these receptors is a boy younger than two who had a stem cell transplant for acute myeloid leukemia, so the T cells may come from the graft donor. Each CDR3 is given with its conserved first and last residue. D genes are given only for firm matches. Size is omitted from some rows. Given values are once, few, many or a class for expanded clones.

cdr3_nt: TGCAGCGTTGACCCTCCTAGTAGCGGGGTACTGGAGACCCAGTACTTC
cdr3_aa: CSVDPPSSGVLETQYF
v_call: TRBV29-1
clone_size: many
j_call: TRBJ2-5
d_call: TRBD2

cdr3_nt: TGCAGTGCTAGAGTTCCAGGGAGGGGGCCCACAGATACGCAGTATTTT
cdr3_aa: CSARVPGRGPTDTQYF
v_call: TRBV20-1
clone_size: few
j_call: TRBJ2-3
d_call: .

cdr3_nt: TGCGCCAGCAGCTTGAAAGGGGACTATGGCTACACCTTC
cdr3_aa: CASSLKGDYGYTF
v_call: TRBV5-1
clone_size: many
j_call: TRBJ1-2
d_call: .

cdr3_nt: TGCGCCAGCAGCCAAGGGGGGGGGTACAATGAGCAGTTCTTC
cdr3_aa: CASSQGGGYNEQFF
v_call: TRBV4-3
clone_size: .
j_call: TRBJ2-1
d_call: TRBD2

cdr3_nt: TGCAGTGCCCAAAGCACAGATACGCAGTATTTT
cdr3_aa: CSAQSTDTQYF
v_call: TRBV20-1
clone_size: many
j_call: TRBJ2-3
d_call: .

cdr3_nt: TGTGCCAGCAGCTTAGGACTGGGGACTCCCACATATACGCAGTATTTT
cdr3_aa: CASSLGLGTPTYTQYF
v_call: TRBV7-2
clone_size: many
j_call: TRBJ2-3
d_call: .

cdr3_nt: TGCGCCAGCAGCCAATTGACAGGGTACTACGAGCAGTACTTC
cdr3_aa: CASSQLTGYYEQYF
v_call: TRBV4-3
clone_size: .
j_call: TRBJ2-7
d_call: TRBD1

cdr3_nt: TGTGCCAGCAGCATCCGACAGGGGGGCACAGATACGCAGTATTTT
cdr3_aa: CASSIRQGGTDTQYF
v_call: TRBV7-3
clone_size: .
j_call: TRBJ2-3
d_call: TRBD1

cdr3_nt: TGTGCCAGCAGCTTAGCTGCGGGTGCAAAGGGACAGGGCAATACTGAAGCTTTCTTT
cdr3_aa: CASSLAAGAKGQGNTEAFF
v_call: TRBV7-8
clone_size: few
j_call: TRBJ1-1
d_call: TRBD1

cdr3_nt: TGTGCCAGCAGTCGACAGGGGCGTGTTACAGATACGCAGTATTTT
cdr3_aa: CASSRQGRVTDTQYF
v_call: TRBV5-5
clone_size: .
j_call: TRBJ2-3
d_call: TRBD1

cdr3_nt: TGTGCCAGCAGTTTGTGGACAGCGATTTACGAGCAGTACTTC
cdr3_aa: CASSLWTAIYEQYF
v_call: TRBV12-3/TRBV12-4
clone_size: many
j_call: TRBJ2-7
d_call: .

cdr3_nt: TGTGCCAGCTCACCCTCCGGGGACGTCAGGGGGCATGAGCAGTTCTTC
cdr3_aa: CASSPSGDVRGHEQFF
v_call: TRBV18
clone_size: .
j_call: TRBJ2-1
d_call: TRBD1

cdr3_nt: TGTGCCAGCAGTGGGGGGGGCCCTGCAACTGGAGCTTTCTTT
cdr3_aa: CASSGGGPATGAFF
v_call: TRBV12-3/TRBV12-4
clone_size: .
j_call: TRBJ1-1
d_call: .

cdr3_nt: TGTGCCAGCAGTTTATCAGTGGACACCGGGGAGCTGTTTTTT
cdr3_aa: CASSLSVDTGELFF
v_call: TRBV27
clone_size: many
j_call: TRBJ2-2
d_call: .

cdr3_nt: TGCAGTGCTAGGGACAGTTTGGACTATGGCTACACCTTC
cdr3_aa: CSARDSLDYGYTF
v_call: TRBV20-1
clone_size: many
j_call: TRBJ1-2
d_call: .

cdr3_nt: TGCAGCGTTGCTCGAGGACGCACAGATACGCAGTATTTT
cdr3_aa: CSVARGRTDTQYF
v_call: TRBV29-1
clone_size: many
j_call: TRBJ2-3
d_call: .

cdr3_nt: TGTGCCAGCAGCGTACTGGTGGACAATGAGCAGTTCTTC
cdr3_aa: CASSVLVDNEQFF
v_call: TRBV28
clone_size: few
j_call: TRBJ2-1
d_call: .

cdr3_nt: TGTGCCAGCAGTTTGATAATTGGGGACGAGCAGTACTTC
cdr3_aa: CASSLIIGDEQYF
v_call: TRBV12-3/TRBV12-4
clone_size: .
j_call: TRBJ2-7
d_call: .

cdr3_nt: TGCGCCAGTAGGACCGGGACAGGGGAATACTATGGCTACACCTTC
cdr3_aa: CASRTGTGEYYGYTF
v_call: TRBV5-1
clone_size: .
j_call: TRBJ1-2
d_call: TRBD1

cdr3_nt: TGCAGTGCGAGTGGTAGCGGGGGGGACGGCGCCGGGGAGCTGTTTTTT
cdr3_aa: CSASGSGGDGAGELFF
v_call: TRBV20-1
clone_size: .
j_call: TRBJ2-2
d_call: TRBD2

cdr3_nt: TGTGCCAGCAGCTTGGTTCCGGCAAACACCGGGGAGCTGTTTTTT
cdr3_aa: CASSLVPANTGELFF
v_call: TRBV5-5
clone_size: .
j_call: TRBJ2-2
d_call: .

cdr3_nt: TGTGCCAGCAGCTTAGATGGACTAGCACCATACAATGAGCAGTTCTTC
cdr3_aa: CASSLDGLAPYNEQFF
v_call: TRBV11-2
clone_size: .
j_call: TRBJ2-1
d_call: TRBD2

cdr3_nt: TGTGCCATCAGTGGGCAGGGTAGGACCTCGGCCTACGAGCAGTACTTC
cdr3_aa: CAISGQGRTSAYEQYF
v_call: TRBV10-3
clone_size: few
j_call: TRBJ2-7
d_call: .

cdr3_nt: TGCAGCGGTTGGGGGTCTGGAAACACCATATATTTT
cdr3_aa: CSGWGSGNTIYF
v_call: TRBV29-1
clone_size: many
j_call: TRBJ1-3
d_call: .

cdr3_nt: TGCGCCAGCAGCCAGGGACTAGCCACCGGGGAGCTGTTTTTT
cdr3_aa: CASSQGLATGELFF
v_call: TRBV4-3
clone_size: many
j_call: TRBJ2-2
d_call: TRBD2

cdr3_nt: TGTGCCAGCAGCCAGGGGCCCCTCTCCTACGAGCAGTACTTC
cdr3_aa: CASSQGPLSYEQYF
v_call: TRBV12-3/TRBV12-4
clone_size: few
j_call: TRBJ2-7
d_call: .

cdr3_nt: TGCAGTGCTCCCGGACCGTACAATGAGCAGTTCTTC
cdr3_aa: CSAPGPYNEQFF
v_call: TRBV20-1
clone_size: .
j_call: TRBJ2-1
d_call: .

cdr3_nt: TGTGCCACCAGCTGGGGGGCGGGCGAGACCCAGTACTTC
cdr3_aa: CATSWGAGETQYF
v_call: TRBV15
clone_size: many
j_call: TRBJ2-5
d_call: .

cdr3_nt: TGTGCCAGCAGTGCCCAGGGGCGGAACACTGAAGCTTTCTTT
cdr3_aa: CASSAQGRNTEAFF
v_call: TRBV25-1
clone_size: .
j_call: TRBJ1-1
d_call: .

cdr3_nt: TGTGCCTGGAGTGGGGATAGCAATCAGCCCCAGCATTTT
cdr3_aa: CAWSGDSNQPQHF
v_call: TRBV30
clone_size: .
j_call: TRBJ1-5
d_call: .

cdr3_nt: TGTGCCAGCAGCTTAGCGCCAAGGATACCCTACGAGCAGTACTTC
cdr3_aa: CASSLAPRIPYEQYF
v_call: TRBV7-2
clone_size: .
j_call: TRBJ2-7
d_call: .

cdr3_nt: TGCAGCGTTGAAGGTGGCCAGGCTGAGGGGGGGCAGTATTTT
cdr3_aa: CSVEGGQAEGGQYF
v_call: TRBV29-1
clone_size: few
j_call: TRBJ2-3
d_call: .

cdr3_nt: TGTGCCAGCAGCTCCCGACTAGCGGGGAGGTTCTTC
cdr3_aa: CASSSRLAGRFF
v_call: TRBV12-3/TRBV12-4
clone_size: few
j_call: TRBJ2-1
d_call: TRBD2

cdr3_nt: TGTGCCAGCAGTTTTTTAGCGGGGGCCCTCACCGGGGAGCTGTTTTTT
cdr3_aa: CASSFLAGALTGELFF
v_call: TRBV28
clone_size: few
j_call: TRBJ2-2
d_call: TRBD2

cdr3_nt: TGTGCCAGCAGTTTAATTATGGTCAGAGATACGCAGTATTTT
cdr3_aa: CASSLIMVRDTQYF
v_call: TRBV12-3/TRBV12-4
clone_size: .
j_call: TRBJ2-3
d_call: .

cdr3_nt: TGTGCCAGCAGTCCGCCGACACCTCACGGCGGGGAGCTGTTTTTT
cdr3_aa: CASSPPTPHGGELFF
v_call: TRBV27
clone_size: few
j_call: TRBJ2-2
d_call: .

cdr3_nt: TGCAGTGCTAGAGCTTACCCCGAGACTAGCGGGGGGGCCAGCTCCTACAATGAGCAGTTCTTC
cdr3_aa: CSARAYPETSGGASSYNEQFF
v_call: TRBV20-1
clone_size: many
j_call: TRBJ2-1
d_call: TRBD2

cdr3_nt: TGCGCCAGCAGCTTCTTGCCGCGGGGGACCCAAGAGACCCAGTACTTC
cdr3_aa: CASSFLPRGTQETQYF
v_call: TRBV5-1
clone_size: many
j_call: TRBJ2-5
d_call: TRBD2

cdr3_nt: TGTGCCAGCAGTTACTCGTCGGGACCCTACAATGAGCAGTTCTTC
cdr3_aa: CASSYSSGPYNEQFF
v_call: TRBV6-5
clone_size: few
j_call: TRBJ2-1
d_call: .

cdr3_nt: TGTGCCAGCAGGCCTAGCGGGGGGGAGGCGGGTACGCAGTATTTT
cdr3_aa: CASRPSGGEAGTQYF
v_call: TRBV6-1
clone_size: few
j_call: TRBJ2-3
d_call: TRBD2

cdr3_nt: TGTGCCAGCAGCAAAGGGCAGAGAGCAACTAACTATGGCTACACCTTC
cdr3_aa: CASSKGQRATNYGYTF
v_call: TRBV21-1
clone_size: many
j_call: TRBJ1-2
d_call: .

cdr3_nt: TGTGCCAGCAGCTGGGGGTCTGTCACAGATACGCAGTATTTT
cdr3_aa: CASSWGSVTDTQYF
v_call: TRBV11-2
clone_size: .
j_call: TRBJ2-3
d_call: .

cdr3_nt: TGTGCCAGCAGTTCGGGGCTAGGAAGCTCCTACAATGAGCAGTTCTTC
cdr3_aa: CASSSGLGSSYNEQFF
v_call: TRBV6-2/TRBV6-3
clone_size: .
j_call: TRBJ2-1
d_call: .

cdr3_nt: TGCGCCAGCAGCCACGAAGGGGGAGAGACCCAGTACTTC
cdr3_aa: CASSHEGGETQYF
v_call: TRBV5-1
clone_size: .
j_call: TRBJ2-5
d_call: .

cdr3_nt: TGTGCCAGCACTAAAGACAGGGATTGGAATCAGCCCCAGCATTTT
cdr3_aa: CASTKDRDWNQPQHF
v_call: TRBV21-1
clone_size: many
j_call: TRBJ1-5
d_call: .

cdr3_nt: TGCAGTGCTAGAGTACCCAGATTAGGGGGAAACACTGAAGCTTTCTTT
cdr3_aa: CSARVPRLGGNTEAFF
v_call: TRBV20-1
clone_size: many
j_call: TRBJ1-1
d_call: .